A selection of T cell receptor beta chains follows, all from one sample in a study of T-cell reconstitution after alpha-beta-depleted transplantation in children. TCRdb processed the PCR reads anew with MiXCR; each CDR3 protein has one entry. The sample has some 200,000 distinct CDR3 sequences; roughly 9.1% are singletons. This material consisted of PBMCs, mostly from graft donor cells, taken 360 days after TCRalphabeta/CD19-depleted stem cell transplant. These receptors all come from a male patient under 10 years old who had a stem cell transplant for acute myeloid leukemia, so the T cells may come from the graft donor. Both conserved end residues are part of each CDR3. A D gene is named only where the DNA matches it firmly. Size is omitted from some rows. Given values are once, few, many or a class for expanded clones.

clone_size	d_call	v_call	j_call	cdr3_aa	cdr3_nt
NA	NA	TRBV3-1	TRBJ2-5	CASSQDTAVSGTQYF	TGTGCCAGCAGCCAAGATACTGCAGTGAGTGGGACCCAGTACTTC
NA	TRBD2	TRBV6-1	TRBJ2-5	CASSMGRTSGRHQETQYF	TGTGCCAGCAGTATGGGCCGGACTAGCGGGAGGCATCAAGAGACCCAGTACTTC
few	NA	TRBV15	TRBJ2-3	CATSTRRAVSDTQYF	TGTGCCACCAGCACCAGGAGAGCAGTTTCAGATACGCAGTATTTT
few	NA	TRBV11-1	TRBJ2-7	CASSYRDGYEQYF	TGTGCCAGCAGCTACCGGGACGGCTACGAGCAGTACTTC
many	NA	TRBV27	TRBJ1-6	CASSGREGRHSPLHF	TGTGCCAGCAGTGGCCGGGAGGGAAGGCATTCACCCCTCCACTTT
NA	TRBD1	TRBV10-3	TRBJ2-3	CAISEARGTSTDTQYF	TGTGCCATCAGTGAGGCCAGGGGGACCAGCACAGATACGCAGTATTTT
NA	NA	TRBV4-3	TRBJ2-5	CASSHEHRYQETQYF	TGCGCCAGCAGCCATGAACACAGGTACCAAGAGACCCAGTACTTC
NA	TRBD1	TRBV29-1	TRBJ2-3	CSLTGDTQYF	TGCAGCTTAACAGGGGACACGCAGTATTTT
many	TRBD1	TRBV7-9	TRBJ1-1	CASSPRLATGTNTEAFF	TGTGCCAGCAGCCCACGCTTAGCGACAGGGACGAACACTGAAGCTTTCTTT
few	TRBD2	TRBV7-9	TRBJ2-3	CASSFIAGANTDTQYF	TGTGCCAGCAGCTTTATAGCGGGGGCCAACACAGATACGCAGTATTTT
many	TRBD2	TRBV25-1	TRBJ2-5	CASSESMTSGGETQYF	TGTGCCAGCAGTGAATCTATGACTAGCGGGGGAGAGACCCAGTACTTC
NA	TRBD1	TRBV7-2	TRBJ1-5	CASSSDRAQPQHF	TGTGCCAGCAGCTCCGACAGGGCCCAGCCCCAGCATTTT
many	TRBD2	TRBV29-1	TRBJ2-3	CSVAGRGTDTQYF	TGCAGCGTTGCCGGGAGGGGCACAGATACGCAGTATTTT
many	TRBD1	TRBV5-1	TRBJ1-1	CASSAGGARAEAFF	TGCGCCAGCTCGGCAGGGGGCGCGAGGGCTGAAGCTTTCTTT
NA	NA	TRBV3-1	TRBJ2-1	CASSHGPSPDEQFF	TGTGCCAGCAGCCACGGGCCCTCTCCGGATGAGCAGTTCTTC
NA	NA	TRBV20-1	TRBJ1-2	CSATGGWVDGYTF	TGCAGTGCCACTGGGGGTTGGGTTGATGGCTACACCTTC
few	NA	TRBV12-3/TRBV12-4	TRBJ2-7	CASSYGESGSYEQYF	TGTGCCAGCAGTTATGGGGAAAGTGGCTCCTACGAGCAGTACTTC
many	TRBD1	TRBV4-2	TRBJ2-7	CASSPRDRAYEQYF	TGTGCCAGCAGCCCCCGGGACAGGGCCTACGAGCAGTACTTC
many	TRBD2	TRBV29-1	TRBJ2-6	CSTLAGGISGANVLTF	TGCAGCACCCTAGCGGGGGGCATCTCTGGGGCCAACGTCCTGACTTTC
many	NA	TRBV6-1	TRBJ1-5	CASSVTPGGGDHPQHF	TGTGCCAGCAGCGTTACCCCGGGGGGCGGGGATCACCCCCAGCATTTT
many	TRBD2	TRBV7-6	TRBJ2-1	CASSLGLAGGPGSEQFF	TGTGCCAGCAGCTTGGGACTAGCGGGGGGCCCTGGGAGTGAGCAGTTCTTC
NA	NA	TRBV20-1	TRBJ2-7	CSAWVPSYEQYF	TGCAGTGCTTGGGTGCCCTCCTACGAGCAGTACTTC
many	NA	TRBV5-1	TRBJ2-1	CASSLESAYNEQFF	TGCGCCAGCAGCTTGGAATCCGCTTACAATGAGCAGTTCTTC
NA	NA	TRBV7-2	TRBJ2-3	CASSLASRPTDTQYF	TGTGCCAGCAGCTTAGCGTCCCGCCCCACAGATACGCAGTATTTT
many	TRBD1	TRBV29-1	TRBJ2-5	CSVGTGGETQYF	TGCAGCGTTGGGACAGGGGGAGAGACCCAGTACTTC
NA	TRBD1	TRBV5-1	TRBJ2-3	CASSDRVFDTQYF	TGCGCCAGCAGCGACAGGGTTTTCGATACGCAGTATTTT
NA	NA	TRBV5-4	TRBJ1-2	CASSHGWDYGYTF	TGTGCCAGCAGCCACGGGTGGGACTATGGCTACACCTTC
NA	NA	TRBV6-2/TRBV6-3	TRBJ2-3	CASSSFRQLSTDTQYF	TGTGCCAGCAGTTCATTCCGACAGCTCTCGACAGATACGCAGTATTTT
NA	NA	TRBV7-8	TRBJ2-5	CASSLGAVQETQYF	TGTGCCAGCAGCTTAGGGGCAGTACAAGAGACCCAGTACTTC
NA	NA	TRBV7-6	TRBJ2-7	CASSLGAGQRYEQYF	TGTGCCAGCAGCTTAGGTGCAGGGCAGCGCTACGAGCAGTACTTC
NA	NA	TRBV19	TRBJ2-4	CATRALGVAKNIQYF	TGTGCAACAAGGGCCTTGGGGGTAGCCAAAAACATTCAGTACTTC
NA	TRBD2	TRBV4-3	TRBJ2-3	CASSLSPGTSVDTQYF	TGCGCCAGCAGCCTTTCCCCCGGGACTAGCGTAGATACGCAGTATTTT
few	NA	TRBV20-1	TRBJ2-4	CSARDQGTTSIQYF	TGCAGTGCTAGAGATCAGGGGACCACAAGCATTCAGTACTTC
NA	NA	TRBV20-1	TRBJ2-3	CSAWSGGLSYGNTDTQYF	TGCAGTGCTTGGAGTGGGGGGCTAAGCTATGGCAACACAGATACGCAGTATTTT
few	NA	TRBV12-3/TRBV12-4	TRBJ2-3	CASSRSGGTDTQYF	TGTGCCAGCAGCCGCAGTGGAGGCACAGATACGCAGTATTTT
NA	TRBD1	TRBV3-1	TRBJ2-2	CTSCPTGVTGELFF	TGTACCAGCTGCCCCACAGGGGTGACCGGGGAGCTGTTTTTT